One sample yielded the 21 T cell receptor beta chains listed below, sequenced in a study of Graves' ophthalmopathy and Graves' hyperthyroidism (dated by TCRdb to 2016 to 2019). The data were produced on an Illumina HiSeq 2000. TCR beta CDR3 regions were amplified from RNA transcripts for repertoire sequencing. The first round was an RT-PCR using HTBI primers with the Qiagen OneStep RT-PCR kit, and this first round was followed by a second-round multiplex PCR, then size selection and purification. TCRdb reran the public reads through fastp at Q25 and MiXCR, keeping productive beta chains. When rows share a CDR3 protein, they turn into one entry using the most common DNA and genes. Recorded for this sample are just over 600,000 distinct CDR3 sequences; approximately 22% of them occurred a single time. The ten largest clones add up to more than 5.5% of the sample. Sequenced sample: peripheral blood. The receptors were sampled from a young woman with stable Graves' hyperthyroidism. Some clones in this sample may be carry-over from other donors' samples. Donor details come from another sample of the same person, matched by shared clones.

This clonotype was seen repeatedly, ten times or more. The chain links TRBV20-1 to TRBJ2-2; D might be TRBD2 (6 bases). The CDR3 contains 13 residues. Looked up from germline, CDR1 is DFQATT and CDR2 is SNEGSKA (reference sequence). Trimming shortened V by 2 bases and J by 4 bases, and 8 bases separated the two germline ends. This chain's CDR3 is CSARPGGTGELFF. In DNA, the CDR3 is TGCAGTGCTAGACCCGGGGGCACCGGGGAGCTGTTTTTT.

Turning to this clonotype: A much larger clone is a single base away; this may be a read error. CDR3 bases: TGCGCCAGGCCTAGCGGGGGCCCTCAAGAGACCCAGGACTTC. Encoded protein: CARPSGGPQETQDF. The chain has TRBV10-2 and TRBJ2-5, with 10 bases lining up with TRBD2. Germline V lookup: CDR1 WSHSY, CDR2 SAAADI. The CDR3 loop spans 14 amino acids.

This clonotype occurred many times. A read error is possible here, since a much larger clone lies one base away. This chain connects TRBV7-2 to TRBJ1-6; D ambiguous. The V gene's germline CDR1 is SGHTA and CDR2 FQGNSA. The CDR3 spans 14 residues. The CDR3 coding sequence is TGTGCCAGCAGCCTTGGGCGAGGGTATTCACACCTCCACTTT. This sequence encodes CASSLGRGYSHLHF.

The genes are TRBV28 and TRBJ1-6; unclear D gene. The V end was cut by 10 bases, the J end by 3 bases, with 19 bases between. This CDR3 is built from 16 residues. Germline V gene sequence: CDR1 MDHEN, CDR2 SYDVKM. CDR3 in DNA: TGTGCCACCTTTGCCGGGAGGGCGGACTATAATTCACCCCTCCACTTT. It specifies CATFAGRADYNSPLHF.

This clonotype was found many times. The V call is TRBV19, the J call TRBJ1-5, with 10 bases that match TRBD1. V trimming: 4 bases; J trimming: 6 bases; junction bases outside the gene matches: 9. Germline assignment: CDR1 LNHDA and CDR2 SQIVND (reference sequence). There are 16 residues in the CDR3. Here the CDR3 DNA reads TGTGCCAGTAGTAACTCCGGGACAGGGGCGAGTCAGCCCCAGCATTTT. Its translation: CASSNSGTGASQPQHF.

This clonotype was detected a few times. V and J are TRBV12-3 or TRBV12-4 and TRBJ1-5; 7 positions match TRBD1. Trimming at V came to 5 bases and at J to 6 bases, leaving 7 bases not matched to a gene. This CDR3 is built from 14 residues. CDR3 nucleotide sequence: TGTGCCAGCAGTGTAGGACAGGTGATTCAGCCCCAGCATTTT. Protein: CASSVGQVIQPQHF.

The chain has TRBV27 and TRBJ1-2, with D possibly TRBD1 on 5 matching bases. The germline gives CDR1 MNHEY, CDR2 SMNVEV (reference sequence). V dropped 4 bases and J dropped 12 bases, with 12 bases sitting between them. This CDR3 has 11 residues. The CDR3 DNA is TGTGCCAGCAGTTCGGGACGTTTCGACACCTTC. This encodes CASSSGRFDTF.

This clonotype occurred many times. The chain combines TRBV19 with TRBJ1-6; D is unclear. V dropped 3 bases and J dropped 0 bases, with 9 bases sitting between them. The CDR3 extends over 16 amino acids. The germline V gene encodes CDR1 LNHDA and CDR2 SQIVND (reference sequence). This chain's CDR3 is CASSIGMSSYNSPLHF. DNA of the CDR3: TGTGCCAGTAGTATCGGCATGAGCTCCTATAATTCACCCCTCCACTTT. Looking up the rest from reference TRBV19 and TRBJ1-6 gives the full variable domain: DGGITQSPKYLFRKEGQNVTLSCEQNLNHDAMYWYRQDPGQGLRLIYYSQIVNDFQKGDIAEGYSVSREKKESFPLTVTSAQKNPTAFYLCASSIGMSSYNSPLHFGNGTRLTVT.

This clonotype was detected many times. The V and J genes are TRBV20-1 and TRBJ1-2; weak D call: TRBD1 (5 bases). The CDR3 loop spans 11 amino acids. Germline V gene lookup returns CDR1 DFQATT and CDR2 SNEGSKA (reference sequence). V was trimmed by 6 bases and J by 8 bases, leaving 13 bases between them. CDR3 nucleotide sequence: TGCAGTGCCCCAGGGCCGGAAGGCTACACCTTC. The encoded protein is CSAPGPEGYTF.

Ten or more counts support this clonotype. This rearrangement joins TRBV5-1 to TRBJ1-1, with D unclear. CDR3 length: 15 amino acids. The ends were cut back, 0 bases at V and 5 bases at J, with 14 bases in the middle. Germline CDR1 SGHRS, CDR2 YFSETQ. CDR3 residues: CASSLGTQAGTEAFF. The DNA of the CDR3 is TGCGCCAGCAGCTTGGGTACGCAGGCGGGTACTGAAGCTTTCTTT. Drawing the rest from reference TRBV5-1 and TRBJ1-1, the complete variable domain is KAGVTQTPRYLIKTRGQQVTLSCSPISGHRSVSWYQQTPGQGLQFLFEYFSETQRNKGNFPGRFSGRQFSNSRSEMNVSTLELGDSALYLCASSLGTQAGTEAFFGQGTRLTVV.

The CDR3 here is CAWKTLGAFF. DNA for the CDR3: TGTGCCTGGAAGACTTTAGGAGCTTTCTTT. The genes are TRBV30 and TRBJ1-1; D ambiguous. Germline CDR1 GTSNPN, CDR2 SVGIG (reference sequence). The germline V and J ends were trimmed by 4 bases and 10 bases, with 10 bases remaining between them. The CDR3 sequence is 10 residues long. Combining the CDR3 with reference TRBV30 and TRBJ1-1 gives the whole variable domain SQTIHQWPATLVQPVGSPLSLECTVEGTSNPNLYWYRQAAGRGLQLLFYSVGIGQISSEVPQNLSASRPQDRQFILSSKKLLLSDSGFYLCAWKTLGAFFGQGTRLTVV.

A remark on this clonotype: A junction boundary mismatches the germline segment, possibly from a read error. CDR3 in DNA: TGTGCCAGCAGCTTAGTACTTGGGGCTGAAGCTTTCTTT. As protein: CASSLVLGAEAFF. The chain has TRBV12-3 or TRBV12-4 and TRBJ1-1; no clear D gene. This CDR3 region has 13 residues.

This clonotype appeared many times. V gene TRBV10-3 combines with J gene TRBJ1-2; tentative D call: TRBD1 (5 bases). V was shortened by 8 bases and J by 7 bases, with 20 bases between the two germline ends. The CDR3 has 14 residues. Germline CDR1 ENHRY, CDR2 SYGVKD. CDR3 loop: CAIGREQGPLGYTF. The CDR3 DNA reads TGTGCCATCGGAAGAGAGCAGGGACCGCTTGGCTACACCTTC.

A few counts support this clonotype. The genes are TRBV12-3 or TRBV12-4 and TRBJ1-5, with D tentatively TRBD1 (5 bases). The CDR3 loop spans 14 amino acids. With 1 base removed from V and 5 bases from J, the gap between germline ends came to 9 bases. CDR3 protein: CASSLEGLDQPQHF. The DNA for the CDR3 is TGTGCCAGCAGTTTAGAGGGGTTGGATCAGCCCCAGCATTTT.

This clonotype was picked up many times. Sequence at one end of the junction differs from germline and may be a read error. The chain combines TRBV6-1 with TRBJ2-7, with D unresolved. The CDR3 sequence is 10 residues long. Germline V gene lookup returns CDR1 MNHNS and CDR2 SASEGT. The CDR3 DNA reads as TGTGCCAGCAATACCGGTTGGGCCTCCTTC. It specifies CASNTGWASF.

This clonotype appeared a few times. This chain connects TRBV6-2 or TRBV6-3 to TRBJ2-7; 7 bases match TRBD1. From germline, CDR1 is MNHEY and CDR2 SVGEGT. The CDR3 spans 15 residues. V shed 7 bases and J 5 bases; nucleotides not matched to a gene: 14. The chain's CDR3 is CASTVLQGLRDEQYF. CDR3 bases: TGTGCCAGCACTGTACTACAGGGGCTAAGGGACGAGCAGTACTTC.

This clonotype was seen many times. The V and J genes are TRBV19 and TRBJ2-7, with D perhaps TRBD1 or TRBD2 (6 bases each). The CDR3 runs to 15 residues. CDR1 is LNHDA and CDR2 is SQIVND in the germline V gene (reference sequence). With 3 bases removed from V and 4 bases from J, the gap between germline ends came to 16 bases. The CDR3 DNA follows: TGTGCCAGTAGTATCGTGGGCAGGGGAGGATACGAGCAGTACTTC. This codes for CASSIVGRGGYEQYF. Drawing the rest from reference TRBV19 and TRBJ2-7, the complete variable domain is DGGITQSPKYLFRKEGQNVTLSCEQNLNHDAMYWYRQDPGQGLRLIYYSQIVNDFQKGDIAEGYSVSREKKESFPLTVTSAQKNPTAFYLCASSIVGRGGYEQYFGPGTRLTVT.

A few counts support this clonotype. The chain has TRBV6-1 and TRBJ2-5; no definite D call. The CDR3 has 18 residues. CDR1 and CDR2 (germline): MNHNS, SASEGT. V dropped 7 bases and J dropped 0 bases, with 24 bases sitting between them. CDR3 residues: CASKAPPMAVWDQETQYF. The CDR3 nucleotides are TGTGCCAGCAAAGCCCCCCCTATGGCAGTTTGGGACCAAGAGACCCAGTACTTC.

This chain links TRBV6-2 or TRBV6-3 with TRBJ1-6; D perhaps matches TRBD1 (6 bases). The CDR3 runs to 14 residues. Per germline, CDR1 MNHEY and CDR2 SVGEGT. The V gene lost 2 bases and the J gene lost 5 bases, with 7 bases spanning the gap. The CDR3 loop reads CASSYAGDNSPLHF. CDR3 nucleotides: TGTGCCAGCAGTTACGCAGGGGATAATTCACCCCTCCACTTT.

This clonotype was seen at least ten times. V and J are TRBV29-1 and TRBJ2-7, with TRBD1 matching over 9 bases. The J segment lost 4 bases and the V segment lost 3 bases, leaving 7 bases of the junction unmatched. The germline V gene encodes CDR1 SQVTM and CDR2 ANQGSEA. The CDR3 has 14 residues. Written as DNA, the CDR3 is TGCAGCGTTGAGAGAGGACAGGGGAGTTACGAGCAGTACTTC. Translation gives CSVERGQGSYEQYF.

This clonotype was detected many times. The J gene is TRBJ1-1, the V gene TRBV29-1; no firm D call. Germline V gene data show CDR1 as SQVTM and CDR2 as ANQGSEA. The CDR3 has 12 amino acids. Trimming removed 3 bases at V and 1 base at J, with 6 bases between. The CDR3 nucleotides are TGCAGCGTTGAGGGGTCGAACACTGAAGCTTTCTTT. Translated: CSVEGSNTEAFF.